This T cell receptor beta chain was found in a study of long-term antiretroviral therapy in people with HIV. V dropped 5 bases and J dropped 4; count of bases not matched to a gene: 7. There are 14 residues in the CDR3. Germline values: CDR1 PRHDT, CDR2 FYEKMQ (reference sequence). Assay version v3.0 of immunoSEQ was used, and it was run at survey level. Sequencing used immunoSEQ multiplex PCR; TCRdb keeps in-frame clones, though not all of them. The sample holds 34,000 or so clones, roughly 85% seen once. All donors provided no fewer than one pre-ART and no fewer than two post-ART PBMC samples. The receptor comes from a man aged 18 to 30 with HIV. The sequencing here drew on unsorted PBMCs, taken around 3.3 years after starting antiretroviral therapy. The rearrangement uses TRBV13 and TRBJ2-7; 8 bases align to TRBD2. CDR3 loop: CASSPGGDRYEQYF. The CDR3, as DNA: TGTGCCAGCAGCCCCGGGGGGGACCGGTACGAGCAGTACTTC.